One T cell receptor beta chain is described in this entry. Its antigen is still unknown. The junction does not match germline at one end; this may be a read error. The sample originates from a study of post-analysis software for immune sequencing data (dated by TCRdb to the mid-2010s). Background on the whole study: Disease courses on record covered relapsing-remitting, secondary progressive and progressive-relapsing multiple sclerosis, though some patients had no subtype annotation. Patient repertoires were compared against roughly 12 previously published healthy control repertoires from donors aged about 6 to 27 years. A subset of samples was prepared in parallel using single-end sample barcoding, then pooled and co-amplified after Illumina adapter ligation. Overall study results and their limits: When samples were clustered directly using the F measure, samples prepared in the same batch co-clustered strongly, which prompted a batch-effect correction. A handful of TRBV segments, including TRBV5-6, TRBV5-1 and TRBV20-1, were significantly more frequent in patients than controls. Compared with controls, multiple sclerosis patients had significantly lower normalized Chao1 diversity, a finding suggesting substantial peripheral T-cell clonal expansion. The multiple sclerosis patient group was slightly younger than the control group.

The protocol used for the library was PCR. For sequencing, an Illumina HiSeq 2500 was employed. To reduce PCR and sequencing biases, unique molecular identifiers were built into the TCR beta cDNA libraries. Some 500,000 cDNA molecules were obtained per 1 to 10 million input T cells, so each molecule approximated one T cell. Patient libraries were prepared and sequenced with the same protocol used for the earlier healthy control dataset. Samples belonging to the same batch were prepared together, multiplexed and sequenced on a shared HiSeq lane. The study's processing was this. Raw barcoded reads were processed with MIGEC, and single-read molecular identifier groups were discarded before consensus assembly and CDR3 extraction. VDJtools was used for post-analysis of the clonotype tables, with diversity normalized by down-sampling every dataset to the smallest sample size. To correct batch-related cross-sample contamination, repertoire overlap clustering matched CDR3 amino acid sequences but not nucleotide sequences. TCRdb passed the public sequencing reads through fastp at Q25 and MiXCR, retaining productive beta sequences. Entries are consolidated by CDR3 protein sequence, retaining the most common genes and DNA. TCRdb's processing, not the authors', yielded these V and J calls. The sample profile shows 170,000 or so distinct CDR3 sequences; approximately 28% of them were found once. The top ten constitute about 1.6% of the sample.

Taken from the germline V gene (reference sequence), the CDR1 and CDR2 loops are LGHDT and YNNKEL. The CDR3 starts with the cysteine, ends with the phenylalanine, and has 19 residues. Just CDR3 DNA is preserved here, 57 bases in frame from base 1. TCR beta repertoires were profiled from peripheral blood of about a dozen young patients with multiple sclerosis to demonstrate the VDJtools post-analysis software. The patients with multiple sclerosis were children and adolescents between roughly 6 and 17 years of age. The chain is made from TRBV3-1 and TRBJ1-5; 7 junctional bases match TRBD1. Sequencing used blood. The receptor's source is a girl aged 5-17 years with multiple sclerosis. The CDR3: CASSQVEPGPRGDNQLQHF. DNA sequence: TGTGCCAGCAGCCAAGTCGAACCGGGACCCAGGGGGGACAATCAGCTCCAGCATTTT.